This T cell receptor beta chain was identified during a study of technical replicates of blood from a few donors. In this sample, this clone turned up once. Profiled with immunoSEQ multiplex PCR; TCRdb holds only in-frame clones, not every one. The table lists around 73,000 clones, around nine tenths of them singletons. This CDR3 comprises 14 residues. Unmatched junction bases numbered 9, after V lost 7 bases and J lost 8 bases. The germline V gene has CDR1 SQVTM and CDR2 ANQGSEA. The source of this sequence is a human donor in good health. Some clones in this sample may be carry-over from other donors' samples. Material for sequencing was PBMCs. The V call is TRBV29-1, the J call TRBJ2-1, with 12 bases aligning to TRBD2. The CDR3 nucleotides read TGCAGCGCTACGACTAGCGGGAGTTTTCATGAGCAGTTCTTC. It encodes CSATTSGSFHEQFF.